This is a list of T cell receptor beta chains from one sample in a study of blood T cell repertoires in COVID-19. The protocol was immunoSEQ multiplex PCR, while the TCRdb copy is restricted to in-frame clones and leaves out a portion. The data hold tens of thousands of clones, with 85% observed a single time. The sample taken for sequencing was peripheral blood. The receptors come from a woman in her sixties or seventies with active or convalescent COVID-19. The CDR3 runs from the conserved cysteine through the conserved F or W. The D gene is left open where the match is weak. Expanded clones get a size class; other rows say once, few or many, or leave the size out.

DNA	CDR3	D	V	size	J
TGTGCCAGCTCACCACCAAGAGACAATGAGCAGTTCTTC	CASSPPRDNEQFF	-	TRBV18	-	TRBJ2-1
TGTGCCAGCAGCACCCCGGACAGCCCCGGATTGAGCACAGATACGCAGTATTTT	CASSTPDSPGLSTDTQYF	-	TRBV5-4	-	TRBJ2-3
TGTGCCAGCAGCCTCGCAAAAGGGACTAGCAGTTCCGGGGAGCTGTTTTTT	CASSLAKGTSSSGELFF	TRBD2	TRBV4-2	-	TRBJ2-2
TGTGCCAGCAGCCAAGGGGCTAGCGGGGAGTTCTTC	CASSQGASGEFF	TRBD2	TRBV3-1/TRBV3-2	-	TRBJ2-1
TGTGCCACCAGCAGAACCGACAGTTACGAGCAGTACTTC	CATSRTDSYEQYF	-	TRBV15	-	TRBJ2-7
TGTGCCACCAGCAGATTCCGACAGGGGGATCAGCCCCAGCATTTT	CATSRFRQGDQPQHF	TRBD1	TRBV15	-	TRBJ1-5
TGTGCCAGCAGCCTACAGTACAATGAGCAGTTCTTC	CASSLQYNEQFF	-	TRBV28	few	TRBJ2-1
TGTGCCAGCAGCTCAAGCTACGACAGATTTGGCACTGAAGCTTTCTTT	CASSSSYDRFGTEAFF	-	TRBV5-6	-	TRBJ1-1
TGCGCCAGCAGCCAAGTTGGCAGGAACACCGGGGAGCTGTTTTTT	CASSQVGRNTGELFF	-	TRBV4-1	-	TRBJ2-2
TGCAGTGCTCCCCTATTCCCTGAAGCTTTCTTT	CSAPLFPEAFF	-	TRBV20-1	-	TRBJ1-1
TGTGCCAGCAGTTTCGGGGACAGGGGCTACACCTTC	CASSFGDRGYTF	TRBD1	TRBV27	-	TRBJ1-2
TGTGCCAGCTCACCACTGCAGGGTGGGAACACTGAAGCTTTCTTT	CASSPLQGGNTEAFF	-	TRBV18	-	TRBJ1-1
TGTGCCAGCTTACACGGGACACCCCATAGCAATCAGCCCCAGCATTTT	CASLHGTPHSNQPQHF	-	TRBV2	-	TRBJ1-5
TGTGCCAGCAGCGTTGACAGGGTGAAGACCCAGTACTTC	CASSVDRVKTQYF	TRBD1	TRBV27	-	TRBJ2-5
TGTGCTAGTGGTTTCTATTTCGGTCGGAGGGAAAAACTGTTTTTT	CASGFYFGRREKLFF	-	TRBV12-5	-	TRBJ1-4
TGTGCCAGTAGTATGGCAGGGGGCTACGAGCAGTACTTC	CASSMAGGYEQYF	TRBD1	TRBV19	-	TRBJ2-7
TGCAGTGCTAGTTTTGGACAGGTCTCCTACGAGCAGTACTTC	CSASFGQVSYEQYF	TRBD1	TRBV20-1	-	TRBJ2-7
TGCGCCAGCAGCCAAGGGGCGGGGACAGGGTATGGCTACACCTTC	CASSQGAGTGYGYTF	TRBD1	TRBV4-1	-	TRBJ1-2
TGCGCCAGCAGCTTCCTAGAGAACACTGAAGCTTTCTTT	CASSFLENTEAFF	-	TRBV5-1	-	TRBJ1-1
TGTGCCACCAGCCCGGACCGACGGGAGTTCTATGGCTACACCTTC	CATSPDRREFYGYTF	-	TRBV15	few	TRBJ1-2
TGTGCCAGCAGCCCAGGACTAGCGTCAGAGACCCAGTACTTC	CASSPGLASETQYF	TRBD2	TRBV7-9	-	TRBJ2-5
TGTGCCAGCAGCTTCCCGGACAGGGGGCCAGATACGCAGTATTTT	CASSFPDRGPDTQYF	TRBD1	TRBV5-6	-	TRBJ2-3
TGTGCCAGCTCACCAAACAGGGAAGGCAATGAGCAGTTCTTC	CASSPNREGNEQFF	-	TRBV18	-	TRBJ2-1
TGTGCCAGCAGCCCAAGGGGCGGGAACACTGAAGCTTTCTTT	CASSPRGGNTEAFF	-	TRBV5-4	-	TRBJ1-1
TGCGCCAGCAGGCCGGGACTAGCGGAGCCCTACGAGCAGTACTTC	CASRPGLAEPYEQYF	TRBD2	TRBV5-1	-	TRBJ2-7
TGTGCCAGCAGCCCCCCCCTAGGGGTCCATGAGCAGTTCTTC	CASSPPLGVHEQFF	-	TRBV6-5	few	TRBJ2-1
TGTGCCAGCAGCCAAGGGACAACGCAGTACTTC	CASSQGTTQYF	-	TRBV3-1/TRBV3-2	-	TRBJ2-7
TGTGCCAGCAGAAAACAGGGTAACTATGGCTACACCTTC	CASRKQGNYGYTF	-	TRBV13	-	TRBJ1-2
TGCGCCAGCAGCTTAACAAATTCACCCCTCCACTTT	CASSLTNSPLHF	-	TRBV5-1	-	TRBJ1-6
TGTGCCAGCTCAGACCGACAGCCCCGGGGGGAAAAACTGTTTTTT	CASSDRQPRGEKLFF	-	TRBV18	-	TRBJ1-4
TGTGCCAGCACCCTATCCGGGGATAGTTATTCACCCCTCCACTTT	CASTLSGDSYSPLHF	-	TRBV5-8	-	TRBJ1-6
TGTGCCAGCTCACCACTACAGGGGAACACCGGGGAGCTGTTTTTT	CASSPLQGNTGELFF	-	TRBV18	-	TRBJ2-2
TGCGCCAGCAGCTTGTCCGGGAACTCTGGAAACACCATATATTTT	CASSLSGNSGNTIYF	-	TRBV5-1	-	TRBJ1-3
TGTGCCAGCAGCTTAGAGGGGTATAATTCACCCCTCCACTTT	CASSLEGYNSPLHF	-	TRBV7-2	-	TRBJ1-6
TGTGCCAGCAGTGAACGGGGGGGGGCGACCACAGATACGCAGTATTTT	CASSERGGATTDTQYF	TRBD2	TRBV6-1	-	TRBJ2-3
TGTGCCAGCAGCGTGTTAGCGGGCCGCACAGATACGCAGTATTTT	CASSVLAGRTDTQYF	TRBD2	TRBV9	-	TRBJ2-3
TGTGCCACCAGCGGATTAGCGGGGGTGTCAGATACGCAGTATTTT	CATSGLAGVSDTQYF	TRBD2	TRBV15	-	TRBJ2-3
TGCGCCAGCAGCCGGATGGGACAGGCCTTGGGTAATTCACCCCTCCACTTT	CASSRMGQALGNSPLHF	TRBD1	TRBV4-1	-	TRBJ1-6
TGTGCCAGCAGTTCAATTAGCGGGAACACTGAAGCTTTCTTT	CASSSISGNTEAFF	-	TRBV6-5	once	TRBJ1-1
TGTGCCAGCAGCTTAGGGGCGGAGGCGAATTCACCCCTCCACTTT	CASSLGAEANSPLHF	-	TRBV7-2	-	TRBJ1-6
TGCGCCAGCAGCCCCCGACAGGGGGCGAGCTATGGCTACACCTTC	CASSPRQGASYGYTF	TRBD1	TRBV4-1	-	TRBJ1-2
TGTGCCAGCAGTCCCGGGACTGGAAACACCATATATTTT	CASSPGTGNTIYF	-	TRBV2	-	TRBJ1-3
TGTGCCAGCAGCTTACAAACAGGGGGCATGGGAGGAAACACCATATATTTT	CASSLQTGGMGGNTIYF	TRBD1	TRBV7-2	few	TRBJ1-3
TGCGCCAGCAGCCAAGAGGGACAGCGAGGCTACACCTTC	CASSQEGQRGYTF	TRBD1	TRBV4-3	-	TRBJ1-2
TGTGCCAGCAGTGAAATCGGTGGGGGGGTTGCCAAAAACATTCAGTACTTC	CASSEIGGGVAKNIQYF	TRBD2	TRBV6-1	-	TRBJ2-4
TGTGCCAGCAGCCTCGGACAGGGAGGTGGAAACACCATATATTTT	CASSLGQGGGNTIYF	TRBD1	TRBV7-2	once	TRBJ1-3
TGTGCCAGCAGAGGGCGGGGAGGGAACTATGGCTACACCTTC	CASRGRGGNYGYTF	-	TRBV27	-	TRBJ1-2
TGTGCCAGCAGTCCAACCGGACAGACAGGATCACCCCTCCACTTT	CASSPTGQTGSPLHF	-	TRBV6-5	-	TRBJ1-6
TGCGCCAGCCGGACGGGAACGAACACCGGGGAGCTGTTTTTT	CASRTGTNTGELFF	-	TRBV5-1	few	TRBJ2-2
TGTGCCAGCAGGAACCAGGGGTACACTGAAGCTTTCTTT	CASRNQGYTEAFF	-	TRBV2	-	TRBJ1-1
TGTGCCAGCAGTTACTCGCGAAACTATGGCTACACCTTC	CASSYSRNYGYTF	-	TRBV6-2/TRBV6-3	-	TRBJ1-2